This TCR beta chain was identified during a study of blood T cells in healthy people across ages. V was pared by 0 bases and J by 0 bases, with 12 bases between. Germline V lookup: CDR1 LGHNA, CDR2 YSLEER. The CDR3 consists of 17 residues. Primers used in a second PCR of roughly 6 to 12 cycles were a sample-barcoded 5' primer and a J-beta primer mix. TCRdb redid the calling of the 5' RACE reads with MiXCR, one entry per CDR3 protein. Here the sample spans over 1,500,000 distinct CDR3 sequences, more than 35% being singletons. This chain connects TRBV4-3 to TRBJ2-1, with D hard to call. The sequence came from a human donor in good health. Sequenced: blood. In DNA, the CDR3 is TGCGCCAGCAGCCAAGAGGTGGGAATTCGCTCCTACAATGAGCAGTTCTTC. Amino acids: CASSQEVGIRSYNEQFF.